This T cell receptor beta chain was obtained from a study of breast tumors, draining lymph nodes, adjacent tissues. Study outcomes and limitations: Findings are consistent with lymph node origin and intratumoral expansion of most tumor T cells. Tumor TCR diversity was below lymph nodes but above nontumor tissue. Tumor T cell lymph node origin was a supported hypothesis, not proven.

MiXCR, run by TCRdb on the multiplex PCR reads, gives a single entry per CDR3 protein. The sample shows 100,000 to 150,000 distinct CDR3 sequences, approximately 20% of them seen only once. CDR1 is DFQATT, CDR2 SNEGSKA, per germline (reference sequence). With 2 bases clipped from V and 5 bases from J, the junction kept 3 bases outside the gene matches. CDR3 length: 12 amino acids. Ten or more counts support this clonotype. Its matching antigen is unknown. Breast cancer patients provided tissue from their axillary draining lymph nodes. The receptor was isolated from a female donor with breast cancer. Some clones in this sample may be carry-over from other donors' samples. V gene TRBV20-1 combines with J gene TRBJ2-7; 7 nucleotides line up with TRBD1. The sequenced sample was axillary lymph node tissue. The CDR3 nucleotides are TGCAGTGCTAGATTCACAGGGGACGAGCAGTACTTC. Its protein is CSARFTGDEQYF.